The 24 T cell receptor beta chains reported below all come from one sample, sequenced in a study of blood T cell repertoires in COVID-19. Generated by immunoSEQ multiplex PCR, the TCRdb table keeps only in-frame clones and is missing some. The table includes about 130,000 clones, around 89% detected once. Input material: peripheral blood. These TCRs come from a man between 65 and 85 years old with active COVID-19.

The chain carries TRBV9 and TRBJ1-4; D may be TRBD1 (6 bases). The CDR3 spans 16 residues. Looked up from germline, CDR1 is SGDLS and CDR2 is YYNGEE. Trimming took off 5 bases at V and 7 bases at J, with 21 bases between the two ends. The CDR3 DNA reads as TGTGCCAGCAGTCCCGGGGGGGGCTCGGTCGTTGAAAAACTGTTTTTT. Residues: CASSPGGGSVVEKLFF.

The chain couples TRBV30 to TRBJ2-2, with unresolved D. V was trimmed by 3 bases and J by 1 base, leaving 9 bases between them. CDR1 is GTSNPN, CDR2 SVGIG, per germline (reference sequence). The CDR3 extends over 14 amino acids. The CDR3 coding sequence is TGTGCCTGGAGCGCGTTGAGGAACACCGGGGAGCTGTTTTTT. Its protein product is CAWSALRNTGELFF.

The chain has TRBV18 and TRBJ2-7, with 9 positions matching TRBD2. V lost 3 bases and J lost 5; bases outside the gene matches: 8. CDR3 size: 15 residues. Germline V CDR1 and CDR2: KGHSH, LQKENI. This CDR3 is CASSPVGSGGDEQYF. CDR3 DNA: TGTGCCAGCTCACCCGTGGGTAGCGGGGGCGACGAGCAGTACTTC.

The chain couples TRBV28 to TRBJ2-1; 15 nucleotides agree with TRBD2. This CDR3 has 19 residues. Germline CDR1 is MDHEN and CDR2 is SYDVKM. V lost 5 bases and J lost 0; bases outside the gene matches: 8. The CDR3 region is CASSPGTSGRKSSYNEQFF. The CDR3, as DNA: TGTGCCAGCAGTCCCGGGACTAGCGGGAGGAAAAGCTCCTACAATGAGCAGTTCTTC.

V and J are TRBV28 and TRBJ2-7, with D perhaps TRBD1 (6 bases). Trimming stripped 4 bases from V and 7 bases from J, with 20 bases between. Germline V gene lookup returns CDR1 MDHEN and CDR2 SYDVKM. The CDR3 length is 15 residues. The CDR3 loop is CASSSQGPEGKEQYF. The CDR3 coding sequence is TGTGCCAGCAGTTCTCAGGGGCCTGAGGGGAAGGAGCAGTACTTC.

This chain links TRBV5-5 with TRBJ1-1; D unresolved. This CDR3 contains 16 residues. V lost 5 bases, J lost 2 bases, and 19 bases lay in between. In germline, CDR1 is SGHKS, CDR2 YYEKEE (reference sequence). The CDR3 sequence is CASSLGPGLFNTEAFF. The CDR3 coding sequence is TGTGCCAGCAGTCTCGGGCCCGGACTCTTCAACACTGAAGCTTTCTTT.

The chain links TRBV7-3 to TRBJ2-1; the D gene is possibly TRBD2 (5 bases). This CDR3 region has 15 residues. Per the germline V gene, CDR1 is SGHTA and CDR2 is FQGTGA. Trimming took 5 bases from V and 1 from J, leaving 12 bases between them. The CDR3 sequence: CASSLQRGSYNEQFF. The CDR3 DNA sequence: TGTGCCAGCAGCCTCCAACGAGGGTCCTACAATGAGCAGTTCTTC.

The chain is built from TRBV7-9 and TRBJ1-1, with TRBD1 matching 8 bases. J lost 4 bases, V lost 0 bases, and 1 base had no gene match. Per the germline V gene, CDR1 is SEHNR and CDR2 is FQNEAQ (reference sequence). CDR3 length: 14 amino acids. This CDR3 is CASSLAGQGTEAFF. The CDR3 nucleotides are TGTGCCAGCAGCTTAGCTGGACAGGGCACTGAAGCTTTCTTT.

This sequence joins TRBV5-1 and TRBJ2-5; 10 bases fit TRBD2. The CDR3 covers 14 residues. The J segment lost 4 bases and the V segment lost 4 bases, leaving 4 bases of the junction unmatched. Per the germline V gene, CDR1 is SGHRS and CDR2 is YFSETQ. DNA for the CDR3: TGCGCCAGCAGCCGGGGGACTAGCGCAGAGACCCAGTACTTC. This translates into CASSRGTSAETQYF.

This rearrangement joins TRBV5-5 to TRBJ1-5, with 7 bases identical to TRBD1. J gave up 9 bases and V 0 bases, and 6 bases lay outside the gene matches. Looked up from germline, CDR1 is SGHKS and CDR2 is YYEKEE (reference sequence). This CDR3 contains 14 residues. This CDR3 reads CASSLGTGASPQHF. The CDR3 region has the DNA TGTGCCAGCAGCTTGGGGACAGGCGCATCGCCCCAGCATTTT.

This chain links TRBV7-2 with TRBJ1-2; 7 bases agree with TRBD1. Germline assignment: CDR1 SGHTA and CDR2 FQGNSA. Losses at the gene ends were 5 bases for V and 8 bases for J; bases not matched to a gene: 8. The CDR3 is made up of 13 amino acids. CDR3 loop: CASSLKGAGGYTF. The CDR3 DNA follows: TGTGCCAGCAGCCTGAAGGGGGCTGGGGGCTACACCTTC.

This clone was seen more than once but under ten times. The rearrangement uses TRBV12-3 or TRBV12-4 and TRBJ1-5; D might be TRBD1 (6 bases). V lost 6 bases, J lost 5 bases, and 11 bases lay in between. This CDR3 is built from 13 residues. The CDR3 DNA reads TGTGCCAGCAGCTTTGACAGGTATCAGCCCCAGCATTTT. Translated: CASSFDRYQPQHF.

V is TRBV27 and J is TRBJ2-5; 8 bases agree with TRBD2. Germline lookup yields CDR1 MNHEY and CDR2 SMNVEV (reference sequence). V lost 6 bases, J lost 1 base, and 7 bases stayed unmatched. The length of the CDR3 is 15 residues. CDR3 bases: TGTGCCAGCAGGGGAGCGGGAGCGGGCCAAGAGACCCAGTACTTC. Protein sequence: CASRGAGAGQETQYF.

Notes on this clone: Relative to the germline gene, one junction end is altered; a read error may explain this. The rearrangement links TRBV5-1 to TRBJ2-2; D is perhaps TRBD2 (6 bases). This CDR3 is 15 amino acids long. Germline values: CDR1 SGHRS, CDR2 YFSETQ. CDR3 region: CASNLGDFDTGELFF. The CDR3 DNA reads as TGCGCCAGCAACTTGGGGGACTTTGACACCGGGGAGCTGTTTTTT.

The J gene is TRBJ2-1, the V gene TRBV3-1 (or the pseudogene TRBV3-2), with TRBD2 identical over 9 bases. The V and J ends lost 2 bases and 10 bases, in that order; junction bases with no gene match: 6. This CDR3 has 14 amino acids. Germline loops: CDR1 LGHDT, CDR2 YNNKEL (reference sequence). CDR3 sequence (DNA): TGTGCCAGCAGCCAACCGGGACTAGCATACGAGCAGTTCTTC. Its translation is CASSQPGLAYEQFF.

This chain links TRBV28 with TRBJ1-3; the D is unclear. Trimming left V 0 bases short and J 0 bases short, with 12 bases between. The germline CDR1 and CDR2 sequences are MDHEN and SYDVKM. The CDR3 runs 17 residues. For the CDR3, the DNA is TGTGCCAGCAGTTTATGGGGGAGACGGCTCTCTGGAAACACCATATATTTT. Translating gives CASSLWGRRLSGNTIYF.

V and J are TRBV7-2 and TRBJ2-7; 7 nucleotides agree with TRBD1. V gave up 3 bases and J gave up 3 bases; unmatched junction bases: 8. Germline V CDR1 and CDR2: SGHTA, FQGNSA. This CDR3 spans 15 amino acids. The CDR3 nucleotides are TGTGCCAGCAGCTTGACGGGGACAGACTTCTACGAGCAGTACTTC. Protein product: CASSLTGTDFYEQYF.

J is TRBJ2-5 and V is TRBV18; 9 bases map to TRBD1. Trimming removed 2 bases from V and 3 bases from J; junction bases left unmatched: 7. This CDR3 contains 16 residues. The germline V gene encodes CDR1 KGHSH and CDR2 LQKENI. The CDR3 reads CASSPGTGPREETQYF. The CDR3 nucleotides read TGTGCCAGCTCACCAGGGACAGGGCCTCGAGAAGAGACCCAGTACTTC.

The chain is built from TRBV29-1 and TRBJ2-1; TRBD2 matches 11 bases. CDR3 size: 16 residues. Trimming removed 3 bases from V and 5 bases from J; junction bases left unmatched: 9. Germline V lookup: CDR1 SQVTM, CDR2 ANQGSEA. DNA of the CDR3: TGCAGCGTTGAGTCGGTAGCGGGAGGGCGGGACAATGAGCAGTTCTTC. Protein product: CSVESVAGGRDNEQFF.

This clone was found a few times. The sample contains more than one DNA sequence encoding this CDR3. V and J are TRBV29-1 and TRBJ1-1, with TRBD1 identical over 9 bases. V lost 6 bases, J lost 3 bases, and 2 bases stayed unmatched. Per the germline V gene, CDR1 is SQVTM and CDR2 is ANQGSEA. The CDR3 loop spans 12 amino acids. The DNA for the CDR3 is TGCAGCGTGGACAGGGGTGACACTGAAGCTTTCTTT. As protein: CSVDRGDTEAFF. Full variable domain (outside the CDR3, taken from reference TRBV29-1 and TRBJ1-1): SAVISQKPSRDICQRGTSLTIQCQVDSQVTMMFWYRQQPGQSLTLIATANQGSEATYESGFVIDKFPISRPNLTFSTLTVSNMSPEDSSIYLCSVDRGDTEAFFGQGTRLTVV.

The chain recombines TRBV28 with TRBJ1-5; weak D call: TRBD1 (5 bases). Germline CDR1 and CDR2: MDHEN and SYDVKM. V dropped 7 bases and J dropped 4 bases, with 14 bases sitting between them. The CDR3 length is 14 residues. CDR3 nucleotide sequence: TGTGCCAGCATAGGGCAGGGAAGAAATCAGCCCCAGCATTTT. Translation: CASIGQGRNQPQHF.

The chain uses TRBV5-1 and TRBJ2-2; possible D gene TRBD1, 6 bases. The CDR3 length is 15 residues. The V gene lost 3 bases and the J gene lost 3 bases, with 12 bases spanning the gap. Germline-derived CDR1 and CDR2 are SGHRS and YFSETQ. CDR3 nucleotides: TGCGCCAGCAGCTCCCAGGGGTCTTACACCGGGGAGCTGTTTTTT. Residues: CASSSQGSYTGELFF.

The chain couples TRBV5-6 to TRBJ2-7; 10 bases are shared with TRBD1. The CDR3 has 18 residues. The V and J ends lost 3 bases and 1 base, in that order; junction bases with no gene match: 13. Germline V gives CDR1 SGHDT, CDR2 YYEEEE. The CDR3 region is CASSSGLDRGRTSYEQYF. CDR3 DNA sequence: TGTGCCAGCAGCTCCGGACTAGACAGGGGGCGAACGTCCTACGAGCAGTACTTC.

The genes are TRBV5-1 and TRBJ2-7; 10 bases fit TRBD1. The CDR3 runs to 14 residues. The germline gives CDR1 SGHRS, CDR2 YFSETQ. V shed 3 bases and J 5 bases; nucleotides not matched to a gene: 5. Here the CDR3 reads CASSYDRGRDEQYF. CDR3 nucleotide sequence: TGCGCCAGCAGCTACGACAGGGGGCGCGACGAGCAGTACTTC.